The present entry profiles one TCR beta chain with its context. Clones were sequenced by immunoSEQ multiplex PCR, and TCRdb holds only the in-frame ones, with some missing. The sample lists roughly 57,000 clones; less than 95% were seen once. This entry comes from a study of preoperative IRX-2 immunotherapy in early breast cancer. Trimming removed 0 bases at V and 0 bases at J, with 6 bases between. The germline V gene has CDR1 LNHDA and CDR2 SQIVND (reference sequence). This CDR3 comprises 15 residues. Regarding treatment: preoperative locoregional IRX-2 cytokine immunotherapy. This specimen was acquired from a patient treated with IRX-2 immunotherapy. The receptor's source is a human donor with breast cancer. This sequence joins TRBV19 and TRBJ2-4; D is undetermined. CDR3 amino acids: CASSIEALAKNIQYF. In DNA, the CDR3 is TGTGCCAGTAGTATAGAGGCCTTAGCCAAAAACATTCAGTACTTC.